This entry lists 11 T cell receptor beta chains sequenced from one sample in a study of T cells after yellow fever vaccination. TCRdb called the 5' RACE reads again in MiXCR, with one record for every CDR3 protein. The sample lists roughly 310,000 distinct CDR3 sequences; 8.7% were seen once. The source was PBMCs, collected on the day of the first yellow fever vaccination. Receptors were obtained from a man between 18 and 35 years old who received the YFV17D yellow fever vaccine.

V usage is TRBV29-1 and J usage is TRBJ1-1, with a tentative D call TRBD1 (6 bases). In germline, CDR1 is SQVTM, CDR2 ANQGSEA. V was clipped by 6 bases and J by 3 bases, with 11 bases between them. This CDR3 contains 12 residues. CDR3 sequence (DNA): TGCAGCGTCCATTCAGGGGACACTGAAGCTTTCTTT. It is translated as CSVHSGDTEAFF.

This clonotype was observed at least ten times. J is TRBJ2-5 and V is TRBV4-1, with D unclear. CDR3 length equals 14 residues. CDR1 is MGHRA, CDR2 YSYEKL, per germline. V shed 6 bases and J shed 3 bases, with 14 bases lying between them. The CDR3 sequence is CASSQRIEKETQYF. For the CDR3, the DNA is TGCGCCAGCAGTCAACGTATAGAAAAAGAGACCCAGTACTTC.

This chain uses TRBV13 with TRBJ2-7, with 7 bases aligning to TRBD1. CDR3 size: 16 residues. Per the germline V gene, CDR1 is PRHDT and CDR2 is FYEKMQ (reference sequence). V was clipped by 0 bases and J by 6 bases; unmatched bases: 11. The DNA of the CDR3 is TGTGCCAGCAGCTTAGGCCGACAGGGAAGACGGGGCGAGCAGTACGTC. This encodes CASSLGRQGRRGEQYV.

The chain combines TRBV25-1 with TRBJ1-2; TRBD1 matches at 10 bases. The CDR3 has 14 amino acids. The germline V gene encodes CDR1 MGHDK and CDR2 SYGVNS. The ends lost 3 bases at V and 4 bases at J; junction bases unmatched: 2. CDR3 coding DNA: TGTGCCAGCAGTGAGACAGGGGGCGGCTATGGCTACACCTTC. It specifies CASSETGGGYGYTF.

The chain uses TRBV12-3 or TRBV12-4 and TRBJ2-6; 8 bases are a match to TRBD1. Losses at the gene ends were 4 bases for V and 0 bases for J; bases not matched to a gene: 5. The CDR3 totals 17 residues. CDR3 coding DNA: TGTGCCAGCAGTTCCCGGGACAGGAGCTCTGGGGCCAACGTCCTGACTTTC. Its protein product is CASSSRDRSSGANVLTF.

This clonotype turned up a few times. This chain uses TRBV12-3 or TRBV12-4 with TRBJ1-2; 7 nucleotides align to TRBD1. The junction had 14 bases not matched to a gene; V was cut back by 5 bases and J by 2 bases. This CDR3 comprises 17 residues. This CDR3 reads CASSPVGQPYPNYGYTF. The DNA of the CDR3 is TGTGCCAGCAGTCCCGTGGGACAGCCTTACCCAAACTATGGCTACACCTTC.

This clonotype was counted a few times. The genes are TRBV4-3 and TRBJ1-6; D not certain. V lost 8 bases and J lost 0, with 8 bases in between. From germline, CDR1 is LGHNA and CDR2 YSLEER. The CDR3 runs to 14 residues. This CDR3 reads CASRALSYNSPLHF. In DNA, the CDR3 is TGCGCCAGCCGCGCCCTCTCCTATAATTCACCCCTCCACTTT.

At least ten counts were recorded for this clonotype. The genes are TRBV5-1 and TRBJ2-2, with D unresolved. This CDR3 spans 15 amino acids. Trimming stripped 6 bases from V and 1 base from J, with 13 bases between. Germline CDR1 and CDR2: SGHRS and YFSETQ. For the CDR3, the DNA is TGCGCCAGCAACGTTGCGGCGGAGAACACCGGGGAGCTGTTTTTT. Its translation: CASNVAAENTGELFF.

Only a few counts were recorded for this clonotype. This chain uses TRBV6-5 with TRBJ2-7; 7 nucleotides agree with TRBD2. CDR3 length equals 12 residues. With V trimmed by 10 bases and J by 3 bases, 6 bases remained unmatched. Germline V gives CDR1 MNHEY, CDR2 SVGAGI. The CDR3: CATGEGNYEQYF. The CDR3 bases are TGTGCCACTGGGGAGGGGAACTACGAGCAGTACTTC.

This clonotype was seen many times. The genes are TRBV13 and TRBJ2-3; 9 bases line up with TRBD1. Germline assignment: CDR1 PRHDT and CDR2 FYEKMQ (reference sequence). The ends lost 5 bases at V and 0 bases at J; junction bases unmatched: 6. The CDR3 is made up of 16 amino acids. CDR3 sequence (DNA): TGTGCCAGCAGCGACAGACAGGGGGAGAGCACAGATACGCAGTATTTT. Its translation is CASSDRQGESTDTQYF. The whole variable domain, filled in from reference TRBV13 and TRBJ2-3, reads AAGVIQSPRHLIKEKRETATLKCYPIPRHDTVYWYQQGPGQDPQFLISFYEKMQSDKGSIPDRFSAQQFSDYHSELNMSSLELGDSALYFCASSDRQGESTDTQYFGPGTRLTVL.

This clonotype was counted a few times. The chain recombines TRBV5-5 with TRBJ1-1, with 7 bases matching TRBD1. The CDR3 has 12 amino acids. Germline CDR1 and CDR2: SGHKS and YYEKEE (reference sequence). V was pared by 4 bases and J by 6 bases, with 3 bases of the junction left unmatched. The CDR3 region has the DNA TGTGCCAGCAGCAGGGGACAGTCTGAAGCTTTCTTT. Translation: CASSRGQSEAFF.